Here is one TCR beta chain with its context. Antigen unknown. The source of the sample is a study of shared clonotypes between healthy human individuals. CDR1 and CDR2 from the germline V gene are MDHEN and SYDVKM. The CDR3 consists of 16 residues. Trimming took 4 bases from V and 0 from J, leaving 13 bases between them. Produced via immunoSEQ multiplex PCR; TCRdb's table is partial and in-frame only. Of about 680,000 clones in the sample, approximately 79% were seen once. Findings of the study overall: Sharing across four donors was seen in 4% to 5% of naive CD4 clonotypes.

Source material: memory CD4+ T cells sorted from blood. Sample subset: CD45RA-negative fraction. The clonotype was recovered from a woman in her 30s in good health. V is TRBV28 and J is TRBJ1-5; D gene unclear. The CDR3 DNA reads as TGTGCCAGCAGTTCCCCACAGACATATAGCAATCAGCCCCAGCATTTT. Translating gives CASSSPQTYSNQPQHF.